These T cell receptor beta chains were read from a single sample in a study of blood T cell repertoires in COVID-19. The protocol was immunoSEQ multiplex PCR, while the TCRdb copy is restricted to in-frame clones and leaves out a portion. The profile shows about 250,000 clones, more than 65% of them singletons. The specimen sequenced was PBMCs or T cells enriched from blood (not recorded which). The receptors here all came from a man aged 50 or older who had recovered from COVID-19. CDR3s leave out the opening cysteine and the closing phenylalanine or tryptophan. The order of the fields is J gene, V gene, CDR3 protein.

j_gene: TRBJ2-1
v_gene: TRBV9
CDR3aa: ASSVGSGLAGNEQF

j_gene: TRBJ1-2
v_gene: TRBV10-3
CDR3aa: AISPKGVTVDQNYGYT

j_gene: TRBJ1-2
v_gene: TRBV10-2
CDR3aa: ASTGGYGYT

j_gene: TRBJ1-2
v_gene: TRBV5-5
CDR3aa: ASSLDSAGAGGYT

j_gene: TRBJ2-1
v_gene: TRBV11-3
CDR3aa: ASSSLLSIAGGNEQF

j_gene: TRBJ2-7
v_gene: TRBV29-1
CDR3aa: SVEDRGTASYEQY

j_gene: TRBJ1-1
v_gene: TRBV12-2
CDR3aa: ASRFHRDGGCDPTEAF

j_gene: TRBJ1-3
v_gene: TRBV3-1/TRBV3-2
CDR3aa: ASSPQGLGGNTIY

j_gene: TRBJ2-7
v_gene: TRBV5-1
CDR3aa: ASSFGLAGALDSYEQY

j_gene: TRBJ2-7
v_gene: TRBV11-2
CDR3aa: ASSPSGTGVLGQY

j_gene: TRBJ1-4
v_gene: TRBV5-1
CDR3aa: ASSLVGAVSTNEKLF

j_gene: TRBJ2-7
v_gene: TRBV10-2
CDR3aa: ASRGRGGEGHEQY

j_gene: TRBJ2-3
v_gene: TRBV29-1
CDR3aa: SGDGAEGTDTQY

j_gene: TRBJ2-3
v_gene: TRBV5-1
CDR3aa: ASHIVGGSTDTQY

j_gene: TRBJ1-2
v_gene: TRBV3-1/TRBV3-2
CDR3aa: ASSQEGVGQPDYT

j_gene: TRBJ2-3
v_gene: TRBV7-2
CDR3aa: ASSRLAAFTDTQY

j_gene: TRBJ1-2
v_gene: TRBV5-4
CDR3aa: ASGTPGQADGYT

j_gene: TRBJ1-1
v_gene: TRBV5-1
CDR3aa: ASRNFGRGQVEAF

j_gene: TRBJ2-2
v_gene: TRBV11-3
CDR3aa: ASSPQGAGELF

j_gene: TRBJ2-7
v_gene: TRBV20-1
CDR3aa: SASFGGSVSSEQY

j_gene: TRBJ2-5
v_gene: TRBV29-1
CDR3aa: SVDGGRQRTKETQY

j_gene: TRBJ2-7
v_gene: TRBV27
CDR3aa: ASQGLAGGGREQY

j_gene: TRBJ2-7
v_gene: TRBV19
CDR3aa: ASSIRLAGDKQY

j_gene: TRBJ2-2
v_gene: TRBV9
CDR3aa: ASRPSGTGTGELF

j_gene: TRBJ1-5
v_gene: TRBV7-2
CDR3aa: ASSSIARAGGAQPQH